This TCR beta chain was sequenced during a study of blood T cell repertoires in COVID-19. How the authors handled the data: Reference gene primers were amplified, and this amplification served to estimate nucleated cell counts. Using immunoSEQ multiplex PCR, the repertoire was profiled, and TCRdb retains in-frame clones only, with some absent. V and J calls and clone size come straight from that table; D and trimming were deduced from the DNA. The table has some 200,000 clones, 82% seen once. The germline V and J ends were trimmed by 4 bases and 5 bases, with 14 bases remaining between them. CDR1 is LGHNA, CDR2 YSLEER, per germline. The CDR3 is 14 amino acids. The age range of participants was about 18 to 90 years, with residence in about two dozen US areas. Grouping used clinical history reported by participants in a survey and questionnaire.

This TCR came from a woman aged 55-69 years with acute COVID-19. Material for sequencing was PBMCs or T cells enriched from blood (not recorded which). The chain uses TRBV4-3 and TRBJ2-5; TRBD2 is a possible D gene (7 bases). This CDR3 reads CASSPLGGAETQYF. CDR3 DNA sequence: TGCGCCAGCAGCCCCCTGGGGGGGGCGGAGACCCAGTACTTC.